Each of the 25 T cell receptor beta chains below was sequenced from the same sample in a study of T cells after yellow fever vaccination. Using its own MiXCR run on the 5' RACE reads, TCRdb lists one record per CDR3 protein. Of some 350,000 distinct CDR3 sequences detected, roughly 4.3% appear once; the ten largest clones hold roughly 25%. Sequences were derived from PBMCs, sampled 5 days after the yellow fever booster vaccination. The receptor set was obtained from a man between 18 and 35 years old who received the YFV17D yellow fever vaccine.

This clonotype was seen a handful of times. The chain combines TRBV19 with TRBJ1-5; D is possibly TRBD1 (5 bases). CDR3 size: 15 residues. Germline values: CDR1 LNHDA, CDR2 SQIVND (reference sequence). V was cut by 5 bases and J by 4 bases, with 15 bases left in between. The CDR3 DNA reads as TGTGCCAGTAGTTTGCACGGGACGCCGAATCAGCCCCAGCATTTT. This sequence encodes CASSLHGTPNQPQHF.

This clonotype was detected ten times or more. V is TRBV7-2 and J is TRBJ1-1, with TRBD1 matching over 7 bases. V shed 5 bases and J 0 bases; nucleotides not matched to a gene: 6. From germline, CDR1 is SGHTA and CDR2 FQGNSA. The CDR3 length is 15 residues. This chain's CDR3 is CASSGRDRLNTEAFF. CDR3 in DNA: TGTGCCAGCAGCGGCCGGGACAGATTGAACACTGAAGCTTTCTTT.

This clonotype was counted only a few times. Here the CDR3 DNA reads TGTGCCAGCAGCTTGGAGTTTAGCACAGATACGCAGTATTTT. It yields the protein CASSLEFSTDTQYF. The rearrangement uses TRBV5-4 and TRBJ2-3; D uncertain. The CDR3 consists of 14 residues. V was trimmed by 0 bases and J by 0 bases, leaving 5 bases between them. Germline V gene data show CDR1 as SGHNT and CDR2 as YYREEE (reference sequence).

This clonotype was picked up many times. J is TRBJ2-1 and V is TRBV4-3, with a weak D call TRBD2 (6 bases). CDR1 and CDR2 from the germline V gene are LGHNA and YSLEER. This CDR3 region has 19 residues. Deletions cut 2 bases from V and 0 bases from J, with 20 bases between. CDR3 bases: TGCGCCAGCAGCCAAAAACTAGCAGGAGGCCTCGACTCCTACAATGAGCAGTTCTTC. Amino acid sequence: CASSQKLAGGLDSYNEQFF.

This clonotype was picked up a small number of times. The CDR3 spells CASSQQDLFVSDTQYF. The CDR3 coding sequence is TGCGCCAGCAGCCAACAGGACTTGTTCGTCTCAGATACGCAGTATTTT. The chain links TRBV4-1 to TRBJ2-3; D is possibly TRBD2 (5 bases). This CDR3 has 16 amino acids. The ends were cut back, 2 bases at V and 4 bases at J, with 16 bases in the middle. The germline V gene has CDR1 MGHRA and CDR2 YSYEKL.

The V call is TRBV20-1, the J call TRBJ2-1; D not certain. CDR1 is DFQATT, CDR2 SNEGSKA, per germline (reference sequence). This CDR3 comprises 8 residues. The CDR3, as DNA: TGCACCGTTAATGAGCAGTTCTTC. Protein sequence: CTVNEQFF.

This clonotype was observed a handful of times. The chain has TRBV5-1 and TRBJ2-3; D unclear. Trimming took 0 bases from V and 0 from J, leaving 8 bases between them. Germline CDR1 SGHRS, CDR2 YFSETQ. CDR3 length equals 15 residues. The CDR3 loop reads CASSLVPDSTDTQYF. CDR3 coding DNA: TGCGCCAGCAGCTTGGTCCCAGATAGCACAGATACGCAGTATTTT.

V and J are TRBV5-6 and TRBJ1-4, with D perhaps TRBD1 (5 bases). Germline CDR1 is SGHDT and CDR2 is YYEEEE. CDR3 size: 16 residues. V lost 0 bases, J lost 5 bases, and 14 bases lay in between. CDR3 protein: CASSLAWQGGNEKLFF. CDR3 DNA: TGTGCCAGCAGCTTGGCCTGGCAGGGCGGGAATGAAAAACTGTTTTTT.

This clonotype was seen at least ten times. V usage is TRBV5-1 and J usage is TRBJ2-1, with 12 bases fitting TRBD2. Germline V gene data show CDR1 as SGHRS and CDR2 as YFSETQ. The CDR3 length is 18 residues. With V trimmed by 4 bases and J by 6 bases, 14 bases remained unmatched. CDR3 in amino acids: CASSQRLAGETGFNEQFF. In DNA, the CDR3 is TGCGCCAGCAGCCAAAGACTAGCGGGGGAAACTGGGTTCAATGAGCAGTTCTTC.

This clonotype was counted between two and nine times. This sequence joins TRBV4-3 and TRBJ1-4; 7 bases are shared with TRBD1. The V gene's germline CDR1 is LGHNA and CDR2 YSLEER. The length of the CDR3 is 15 residues. The junction had 4 bases not matched to a gene; V was cut back by 0 bases and J by 6 bases. The CDR3 DNA reads as TGCGCCAGCAGCCAAGATCCAGGGGGAGATGAAAAACTGTTTTTT. Protein: CASSQDPGGDEKLFF.

This clonotype was found a few times. The V gene is TRBV5-4, the J gene TRBJ2-1, with D possibly TRBD1 on 6 matching bases. V dropped 4 bases and J dropped 7 bases, with 15 bases sitting between them. There are 14 residues in the CDR3. From germline, CDR1 is SGHNT and CDR2 YYREEE (reference sequence). The CDR3, as DNA: TGTGCCAGCAGCAAACCATTGCAGGGGAATGAGCAGTTCTTC. Protein sequence: CASSKPLQGNEQFF.

The chain links TRBV3-1 to TRBJ1-1; no clear D. V was cut by 2 bases and J by 3 bases, with 7 bases left in between. This CDR3 is 13 amino acids long. Germline loops: CDR1 LGHDT, CDR2 YNNKEL (reference sequence). CDR3 in amino acids: CASSQSGYTEAFF. The DNA of the CDR3 is TGTGCCAGCAGCCAAAGTGGGTACACTGAAGCTTTCTTT.

The chain uses TRBV12-3 or TRBV12-4 and TRBJ2-3; D is unclear. Trimming pared 3 bases from V and 2 bases from J, leaving 6 bases between. The CDR3 covers 13 residues. The CDR3 here is CASSFSHTDTQYF. CDR3 DNA: TGTGCCAGCAGTTTCTCTCACACAGATACGCAGTATTTT.

V gene TRBV5-1 combines with J gene TRBJ1-2, with D hard to call. Per germline, CDR1 SGHRS and CDR2 YFSETQ. CDR3 length: 15 amino acids. V was pared by 4 bases and J by 3 bases, with 16 bases between. The CDR3 coding sequence is TGCGCCAGCAGCCCAGCATCCGGGTTTCACTATGGCTACACCTTC. Its translation is CASSPASGFHYGYTF.

The J gene is TRBJ1-4, the V gene TRBV20-1; D is undetermined. V lost 4 bases and J lost 5, with 8 bases in between. This CDR3 has 12 residues. CDR1 and CDR2 (germline): DFQATT, SNEGSKA (reference sequence). As DNA, the CDR3 is TGCAGTGCTACGGCCCTGAATGAAAAACTGTTTTTT. It codes for CSATALNEKLFF.

The chain has TRBV4-2 and TRBJ2-3, with 8 bases that match TRBD1. Germline assignment: CDR1 LGHNA and CDR2 YNFKEQ. With V trimmed by 5 bases and J by 4 bases, 8 bases remained unmatched. The CDR3 runs 15 residues. This CDR3 is CASSDSDRVADTQYF. CDR3 nucleotide sequence: TGTGCCAGCAGCGATTCGGACAGGGTGGCAGATACGCAGTATTTT.

This clonotype appeared many times. This sequence joins TRBV5-1 and TRBJ2-6; D call uncertain. The CDR3 has 15 amino acids. Per germline, CDR1 SGHRS and CDR2 YFSETQ. V lost 2 bases to trimming and J lost 3 bases, with 9 bases between them. The CDR3 region has the DNA TGCGCCAGCAGCTTTGTGGGTTATGGGGCCAACGTCCTGACTTTC. As protein: CASSFVGYGANVLTF. Variable domain in full (rest from reference TRBV5-1 and TRBJ2-6): KAGVTQTPRYLIKTRGQQVTLSCSPISGHRSVSWYQQTPGQGLQFLFEYFSETQRNKGNFPGRFSGRQFSNSRSEMNVSTLELGDSALYLCASSFVGYGANVLTFGAGSRLTVL.

This clonotype came up a few times. The V and J genes are TRBV12-3 or TRBV12-4 and TRBJ2-5; D is uncertain. The CDR3 is 11 amino acids. V was pared by 8 bases and J by 1 base, with 5 bases between. CDR3 region: CASGVQETQYF. As DNA, the CDR3 is TGTGCCAGCGGTGTCCAAGAGACCCAGTACTTC.

J is TRBJ2-1 and V is TRBV12-3 or TRBV12-4, with D perhaps TRBD1 or TRBD2 (5 bases each). The V and J ends lost 2 bases and 12 bases respectively, with 11 bases between them. The CDR3 loop spans 12 amino acids. In nucleotides, the CDR3 is TGTGCCAGCAGTTTACGAAGGGACGTGCAGTTCTTC. Amino acids: CASSLRRDVQFF.

V and J are TRBV7-9 and TRBJ1-6, with D unresolved. This CDR3 comprises 13 residues. Germline V gene sequence: CDR1 SEHNR, CDR2 FQNEAQ (reference sequence). With 3 bases removed from V and 10 bases from J, the gap between germline ends came to 10 bases. The CDR3 sequence: CASSFVPDSPLHF. The CDR3 DNA sequence: TGTGCCAGCAGCTTCGTCCCCGACTCACCCCTCCACTTT. The whole variable domain, remainder taken from reference TRBV7-9 and TRBJ1-6, is DTGVSQNPRHKITKRGQNVTFRCDPISEHNRLYWYRQTLGQGPEFLTYFQNEAQLEKSRLLSDRFSAERPKGSFSTLEIQRTEQGDSAMYLCASSFVPDSPLHFGNGTRLTVT.

This clonotype occurred many times. This chain links TRBV14 with TRBJ2-1, with 8 bases aligning to TRBD2. Germline V CDR1 and CDR2: SGHDN, FVKESK. Trimming took 6 bases from V and 1 from J; bases not matched to a gene: 8. The CDR3 is 16 residues long. The DNA of the CDR3 is TGTGCCAGCAGACGGACGGGGGGGACTTCCTACAATGAGCAGTTCTTC. Its protein is CASRRTGGTSYNEQFF.

This clonotype was observed many times. The chain uses TRBV6-1 and TRBJ2-3; D ambiguous. Germline CDR1 is MNHNS and CDR2 is SASEGT. The V gene lost 2 bases and the J gene lost 0 bases, with 9 bases spanning the gap. CDR3 size: 15 residues. The CDR3: CASSESPVSTDTQYF. Here the CDR3 DNA reads TGTGCCAGCAGTGAATCCCCCGTTAGCACAGATACGCAGTATTTT.

This clonotype was picked up a small number of times. This chain joins TRBV2 and TRBJ1-2, with D possibly being TRBD1 (6 bases). The germline V and J ends were trimmed by 3 bases and 1 base, with 12 bases remaining between them. The CDR3 runs to 15 residues. The germline CDR1 and CDR2 sequences are SNHLY and FYNNEI. The CDR3 bases are TGTGCCAGCAGTGATGGGACAACGTATAACTATGGCTACACCTTC. Amino acids: CASSDGTTYNYGYTF.

The V and J genes are TRBV18 and TRBJ1-1; TRBD1 is a possible D gene (5 bases). The CDR3 runs to 14 residues. CDR1 KGHSH and CDR2 LQKENI come from the germline V gene. Trimming pared 8 bases from V and 1 base from J, leaving 14 bases between. The CDR3 region has the DNA TGTGCCAGCCCTTCGGGGGGGGAGAACACTGAAGCTTTCTTT. Protein product: CASPSGGENTEAFF.

This chain uses TRBV10-3 with TRBJ2-5; D is undetermined. This CDR3 contains 12 residues. Trimming removed 0 bases from V and 3 bases from J, with 2 bases in between. Germline-derived CDR1 and CDR2 are ENHRY and SYGVKD. As DNA, the CDR3 is TGTGCCATCAGTGAGTCAGAAGAGACCCAGTACTTC. Translated, it gives CAISESEETQYF.